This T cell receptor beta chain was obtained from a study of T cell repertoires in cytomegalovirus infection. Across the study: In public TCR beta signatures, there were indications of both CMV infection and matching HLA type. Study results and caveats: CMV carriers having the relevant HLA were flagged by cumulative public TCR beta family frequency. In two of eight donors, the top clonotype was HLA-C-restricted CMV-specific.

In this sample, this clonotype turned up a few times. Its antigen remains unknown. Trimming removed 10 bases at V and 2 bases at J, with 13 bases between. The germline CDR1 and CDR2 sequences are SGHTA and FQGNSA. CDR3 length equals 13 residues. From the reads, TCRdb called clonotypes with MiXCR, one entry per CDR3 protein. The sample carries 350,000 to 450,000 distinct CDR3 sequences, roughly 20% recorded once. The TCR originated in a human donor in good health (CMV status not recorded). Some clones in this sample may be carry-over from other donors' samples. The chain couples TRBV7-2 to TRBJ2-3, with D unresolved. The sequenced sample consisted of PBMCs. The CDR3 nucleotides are TGTGCCACTACGTGGCCAAACACAGATACGCAGTATTTT. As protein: CATTWPNTDTQYF.